The source of this TCR beta chain is a study of cytomegalovirus exposure and HLA in healthy donors. About the research overall: As an earlier analysis found, about 200 million T cells yielded about 120 million unique TCR beta sequences. Study conclusions and caveats: Sequencing likely produced, as an artifact, a cluster of highly shared sequence variants.

In the PCR, 60 Vbeta and 13 Jbeta primers were used. Assay: immunoSEQ multiplex PCR; the TCRdb copy retains only in-frame clones and omits some. The repertoire consists of about 130,000 clones, with roughly a tenth occurring once and the leading ten covering 4% to 5%. Note on this clone: Its cognate antigen is unknown.

The CDR3 contains 11 residues. Trimming took off 4 bases at V and 8 bases at J, with 9 bases between the two ends. Germline assignment: CDR1 SGHRS and CDR2 YFSETQ. The chain uses TRBV5-1 and TRBJ1-2, with D possibly TRBD1 on 5 matching bases. This TCR derives from a woman in her late teens or twenties in good health and CMV-seropositive. Sequencing was done on a sample of PBMCs. CDR3 DNA sequence: TGCGCCAGCAGCCCAGGGTACGGCTACACCTTC. Translated, it gives CASSPGYGYTF.